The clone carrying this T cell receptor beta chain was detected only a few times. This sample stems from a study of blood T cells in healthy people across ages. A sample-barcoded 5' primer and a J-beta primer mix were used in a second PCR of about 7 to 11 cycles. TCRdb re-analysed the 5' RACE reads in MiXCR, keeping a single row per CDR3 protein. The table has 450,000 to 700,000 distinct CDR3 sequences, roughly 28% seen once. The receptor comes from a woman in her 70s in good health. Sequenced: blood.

The CDR3: CASTSGQGSGANVLTF. CDR3 sequence (DNA): TGTGCCAGCACCTCCGGACAGGGCTCTGGGGCCAACGTCCTGACTTTC. The V and J genes are TRBV6-2 or TRBV6-3 and TRBJ2-6; 8 bases fit TRBD1. Germline-derived CDR1 and CDR2 are MNHEY and SVGEGT. The CDR3 contains 16 residues. The junction had 5 bases not matched to a gene; V was cut back by 7 bases and J by 0 bases.